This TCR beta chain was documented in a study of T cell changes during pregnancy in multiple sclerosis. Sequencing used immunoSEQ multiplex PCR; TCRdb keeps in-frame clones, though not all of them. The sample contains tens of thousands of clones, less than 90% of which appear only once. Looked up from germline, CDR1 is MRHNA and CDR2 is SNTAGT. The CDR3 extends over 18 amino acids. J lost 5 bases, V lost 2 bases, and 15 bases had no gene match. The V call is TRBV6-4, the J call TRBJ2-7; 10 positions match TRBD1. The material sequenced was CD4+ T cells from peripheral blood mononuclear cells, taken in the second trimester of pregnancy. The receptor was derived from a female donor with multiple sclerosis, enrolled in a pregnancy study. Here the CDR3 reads CASSDVGDRGSSGDEQYF. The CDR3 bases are TGTGCCAGCAGTGACGTAGGGGACAGGGGTTCTAGCGGAGACGAGCAGTACTTC.